This T cell receptor (beta chain) was recorded in a study of T-cell reconstitution after alpha-beta-depleted transplantation in children. Study conclusions and caveats: A year post-transplant, T-cell counts and diversity derived mostly from newly produced T cells.

Notes on this clonotype: Its antigen is as yet unknown.

Preparing the TCRbeta library involved the use of unique molecular identifiers. In TCRdb, the PCR reads were re-called with MiXCR into one record per CDR3 protein. The sample has around 450,000 distinct CDR3 sequences; around two fifths are singletons. The sample in question was PBMCs, obtained before TCRalphabeta/CD19-depleted stem cell transplant. The TCR was taken from a girl aged 2 to 10 with aplastic anemia, due to receive a stem cell transplant.

The CDR3 sequence is CASSLMGGPYSYNEQFF. The DNA for the CDR3 is TGTGCCAGCAGCTTAATGGGTGGGCCCTACTCCTACAATGAGCAGTTCTTC. The rearrangement uses TRBV7-8 and TRBJ2-1; no firm D call. The germline V gene has CDR1 SGHVS and CDR2 FQNEAQ. CDR3 length equals 17 residues. The V gene lost 2 bases and the J gene lost 0 bases, with 14 bases spanning the gap.